Shown below are 2 T cell receptor beta chains from a single sample sequenced in a study of early T cells in non-severe SARS-CoV-2 infection. A single record per CDR3 protein comes from TCRdb applying MiXCR to the 5' RACE reads. The repertoire has tens of thousands of distinct CDR3 sequences, under 14% of them found once; the top ten carry roughly a tenth. Sample: whole blood. All receptors come from an adult who was a healthcare worker with PCR-confirmed SARS-CoV-2 infection or an uninfected control (not recorded which).

V gene TRBV28 combines with J gene TRBJ2-5; D not certain. From germline, CDR1 is MDHEN and CDR2 SYDVKM. The V end was cut by 2 bases, the J end by 3 bases, with 10 bases between. This CDR3 has 14 residues. The CDR3 DNA is TGTGCCAGCAGTTTAGTAAGCCGTGAAGAGACCCAGTACTTC. This translates into CASSLVSREETQYF.

This clonotype turned up a few times. The chain carries TRBV18 and TRBJ2-2; 10 nucleotides agree with TRBD2. Unmatched junction bases numbered 13, after V lost 3 bases and J lost 0 bases. The CDR3 length is 20 residues. CDR1 and CDR2 (germline): KGHSH, LQKENI. The CDR3 DNA reads TGTGCCAGCTCACCTCGAATGGCAGGGCTAGCGGGAGCGAACACCGGGGAGCTGTTTTTT. Translation gives CASSPRMAGLAGANTGELFF.